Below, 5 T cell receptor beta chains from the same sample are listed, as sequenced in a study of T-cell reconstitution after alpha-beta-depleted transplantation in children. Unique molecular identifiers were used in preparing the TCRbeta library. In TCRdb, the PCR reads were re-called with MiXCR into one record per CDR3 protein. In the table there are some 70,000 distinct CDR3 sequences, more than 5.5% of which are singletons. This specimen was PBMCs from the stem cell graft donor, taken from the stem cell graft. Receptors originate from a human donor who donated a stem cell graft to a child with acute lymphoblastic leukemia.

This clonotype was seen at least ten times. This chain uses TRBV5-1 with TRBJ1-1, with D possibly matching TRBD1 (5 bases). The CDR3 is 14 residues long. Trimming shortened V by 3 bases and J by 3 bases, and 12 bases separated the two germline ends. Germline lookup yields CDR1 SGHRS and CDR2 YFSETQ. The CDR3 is CASSSRGSDTEAFF. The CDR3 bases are TGCGCCAGCAGCTCCCGGGGGTCGGACACTGAAGCTTTCTTT.

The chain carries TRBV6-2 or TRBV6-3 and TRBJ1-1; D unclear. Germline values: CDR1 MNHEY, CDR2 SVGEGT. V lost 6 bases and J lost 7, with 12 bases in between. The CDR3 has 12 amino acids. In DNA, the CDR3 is TGTGCCAGCAGCAGTATGACGGGTGAAGCTTTCTTT. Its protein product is CASSSMTGEAFF.

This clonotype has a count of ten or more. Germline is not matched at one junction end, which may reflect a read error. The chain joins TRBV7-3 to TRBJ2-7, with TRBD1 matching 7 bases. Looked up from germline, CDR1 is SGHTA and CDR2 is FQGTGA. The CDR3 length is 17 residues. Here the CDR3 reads CAISLNPLRGGFDEQYF. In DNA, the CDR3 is TGTGCCATCAGCTTAAACCCATTGAGAGGGGGCTTCGACGAGCAGTACTTC.

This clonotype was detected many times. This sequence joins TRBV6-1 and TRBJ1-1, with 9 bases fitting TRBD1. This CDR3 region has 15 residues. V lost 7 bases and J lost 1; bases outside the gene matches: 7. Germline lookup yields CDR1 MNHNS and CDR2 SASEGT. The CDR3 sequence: CASTLGQGGNTEAFF. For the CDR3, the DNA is TGTGCCAGCACCTTGGGACAGGGTGGGAACACTGAAGCTTTCTTT.

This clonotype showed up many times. The CDR3 sequence is CSAKTSGGRAYEQYF. The CDR3 DNA reads TGCAGTGCGAAGACTAGCGGGGGACGGGCCTACGAGCAGTACTTC. The J gene is TRBJ2-7, the V gene TRBV20-1, with 12 nucleotides matching TRBD2. From germline, CDR1 is DFQATT and CDR2 SNEGSKA (reference sequence). V shed 6 bases and J 2 bases; nucleotides not matched to a gene: 8. The CDR3 length is 15 residues.